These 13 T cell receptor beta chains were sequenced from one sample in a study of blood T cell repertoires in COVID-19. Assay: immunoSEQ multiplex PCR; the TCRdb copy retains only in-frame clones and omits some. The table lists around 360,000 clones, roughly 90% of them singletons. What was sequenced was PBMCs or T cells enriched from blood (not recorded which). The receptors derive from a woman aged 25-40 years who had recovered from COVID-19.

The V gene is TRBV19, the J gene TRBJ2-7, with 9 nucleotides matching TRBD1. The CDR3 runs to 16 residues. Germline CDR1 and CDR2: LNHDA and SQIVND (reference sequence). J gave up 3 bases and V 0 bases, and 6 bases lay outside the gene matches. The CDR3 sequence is CASSIDPGTGFYEQYF. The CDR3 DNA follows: TGTGCCAGTAGTATAGATCCCGGGACAGGGTTCTACGAGCAGTACTTC.

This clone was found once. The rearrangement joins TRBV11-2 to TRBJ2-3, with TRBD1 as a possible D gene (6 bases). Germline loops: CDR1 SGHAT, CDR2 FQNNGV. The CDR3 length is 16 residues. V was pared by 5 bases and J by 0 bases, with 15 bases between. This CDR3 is CASSARQDPSTDTQYF. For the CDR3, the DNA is TGTGCCAGCAGCGCAAGACAGGACCCTAGCACAGATACGCAGTATTTT.

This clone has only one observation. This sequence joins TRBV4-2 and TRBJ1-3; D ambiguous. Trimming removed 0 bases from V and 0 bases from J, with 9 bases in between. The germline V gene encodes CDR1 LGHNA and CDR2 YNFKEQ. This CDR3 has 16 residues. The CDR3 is CASSQDVGSSGNTIYF. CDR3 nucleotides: TGTGCCAGCAGCCAAGATGTCGGGAGCTCTGGAAACACCATATATTTT.

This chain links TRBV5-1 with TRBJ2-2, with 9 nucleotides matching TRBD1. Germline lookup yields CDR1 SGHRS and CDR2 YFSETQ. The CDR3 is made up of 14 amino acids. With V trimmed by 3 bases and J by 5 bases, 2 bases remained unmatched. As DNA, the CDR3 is TGCGCCAGCAGCTGGGACAGGGCAACCGGGGAGCTGTTTTTT. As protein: CASSWDRATGELFF.

CDR3 protein: CATSQRGGASNQPQHF. The DNA for the CDR3 is TGTGCCACCAGTCAGAGGGGGGGCGCATCAAATCAGCCCCAGCATTTT. V gene TRBV18 combines with J gene TRBJ1-5; a possible D gene is TRBD1 (6 bases). V lost 10 bases and J lost 4, with 23 bases in between. CDR1 is KGHSH, CDR2 LQKENI, per germline. This CDR3 spans 16 amino acids.

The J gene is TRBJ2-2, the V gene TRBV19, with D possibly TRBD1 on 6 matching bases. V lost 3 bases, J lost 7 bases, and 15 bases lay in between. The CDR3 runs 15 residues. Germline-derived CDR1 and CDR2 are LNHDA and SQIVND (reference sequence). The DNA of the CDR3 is TGTGCCAGTAGTATCCTCCAGGGGCTGGGCGGGGAGCTGTTTTTT. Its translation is CASSILQGLGGELFF.

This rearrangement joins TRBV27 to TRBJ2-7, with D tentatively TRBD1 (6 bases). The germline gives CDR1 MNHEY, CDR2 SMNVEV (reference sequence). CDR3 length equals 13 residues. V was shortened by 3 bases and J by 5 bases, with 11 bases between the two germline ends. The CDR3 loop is CASSFARGNEQYF. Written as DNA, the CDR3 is TGTGCCAGCAGTTTTGCCAGGGGAAACGAGCAGTACTTC.

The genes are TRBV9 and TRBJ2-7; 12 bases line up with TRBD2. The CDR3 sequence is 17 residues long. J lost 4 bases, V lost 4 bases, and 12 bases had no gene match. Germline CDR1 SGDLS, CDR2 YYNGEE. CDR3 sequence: CASSITSGGPLGYEQYF. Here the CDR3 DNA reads TGTGCCAGCAGCATAACTAGCGGGGGGCCGTTAGGATACGAGCAGTACTTC.

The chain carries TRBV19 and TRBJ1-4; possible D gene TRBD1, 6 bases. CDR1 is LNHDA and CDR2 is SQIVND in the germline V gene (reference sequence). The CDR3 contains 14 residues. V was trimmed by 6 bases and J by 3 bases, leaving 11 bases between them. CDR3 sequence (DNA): TGTGCCAGTAGACTTTCAGGGGCTAATGAAAAACTGTTTTTT. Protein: CASRLSGANEKLFF.

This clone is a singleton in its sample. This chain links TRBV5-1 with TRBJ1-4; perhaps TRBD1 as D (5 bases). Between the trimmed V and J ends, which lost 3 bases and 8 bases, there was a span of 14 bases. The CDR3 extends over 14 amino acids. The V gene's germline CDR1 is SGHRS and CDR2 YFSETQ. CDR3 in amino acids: CASSSQGLEEKLFF. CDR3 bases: TGCGCCAGCAGCTCCCAGGGATTAGAAGAAAAACTGTTTTTT.

The CDR3 coding sequence is TGCAGCGTTGCAGCGGGGGACTACAATGAGCAGTTCTTC. Translation gives CSVAAGDYNEQFF. The chain carries TRBV29-1 and TRBJ2-1, with 8 bases identical to TRBD2. CDR3 length: 13 amino acids. Germline V gene data show CDR1 as SQVTM and CDR2 as ANQGSEA. V lost 4 bases, J lost 3 bases, and 2 bases stayed unmatched.

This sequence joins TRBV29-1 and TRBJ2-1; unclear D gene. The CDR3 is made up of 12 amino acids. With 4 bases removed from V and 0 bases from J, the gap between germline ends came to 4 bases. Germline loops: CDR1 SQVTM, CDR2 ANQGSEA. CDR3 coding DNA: TGCAGCGTTGGTCTCTCCTACAATGAGCAGTTCTTC. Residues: CSVGLSYNEQFF.

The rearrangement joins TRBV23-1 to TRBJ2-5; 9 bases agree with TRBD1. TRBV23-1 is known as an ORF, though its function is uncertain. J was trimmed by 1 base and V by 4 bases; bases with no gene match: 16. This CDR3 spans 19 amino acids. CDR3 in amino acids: CASSPWPANRGPIQETQYF. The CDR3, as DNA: TGCGCCAGCAGTCCGTGGCCCGCGAACAGGGGGCCGATCCAAGAGACCCAGTACTTC.